This T cell receptor (beta chain) derives from a study of high-grade serous ovarian cancer treatment subgroups. A word on this clone: Its antigen is as yet unknown.

Study findings and constraints: These tumor repertoires lack spatial information from bulk sequencing. Different patients shared almost no repertoire; same-patient tumors shared about 0.11 to 0.85. Only CDR3 was analyzed; CDR1 and CDR2 were not.

Trimming took 4 bases from V and 5 from J; bases not matched to a gene: 13. The CDR3 runs 17 residues. The germline V gene encodes CDR1 SGDLS and CDR2 YYNGEE. Produced via immunoSEQ multiplex PCR; TCRdb's table is partial and in-frame only. The table lists about 2,000 clones, more than 60% of them singletons. Tumor samples were taken before definitive surgery or chemotherapy. V usage is TRBV9 and J usage is TRBJ2-2; 8 bases are shared with TRBD2. The receptor comes from a human donor with high-grade serous ovarian cancer. The sample comprised tumor tissue. CDR3 bases: TGTGCCAGCAGCCATTTTGGAGGGGAGCGGGGGACCGGGGAGCTGTTTTTT. Its translation: CASSHFGGERGTGELFF.